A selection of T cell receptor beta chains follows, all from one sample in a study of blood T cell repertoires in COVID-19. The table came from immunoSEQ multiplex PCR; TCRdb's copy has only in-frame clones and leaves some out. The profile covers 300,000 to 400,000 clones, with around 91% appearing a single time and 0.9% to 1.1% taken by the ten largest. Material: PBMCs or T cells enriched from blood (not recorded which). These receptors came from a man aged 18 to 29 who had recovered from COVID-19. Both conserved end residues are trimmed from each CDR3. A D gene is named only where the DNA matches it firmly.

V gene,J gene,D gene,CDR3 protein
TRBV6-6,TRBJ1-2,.,ASTTTAATYGYT
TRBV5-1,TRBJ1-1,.,ASSLQGGGTEAF
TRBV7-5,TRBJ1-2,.,VRSAPGDRGKRSYGYT
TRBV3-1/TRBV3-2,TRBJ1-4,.,ASSPGQASPTNEKLF
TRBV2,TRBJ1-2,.,ASSEVGLENYGYT
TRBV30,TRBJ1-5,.,AWSLFDWPQH
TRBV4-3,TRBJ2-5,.,ASSQVVRGETQY
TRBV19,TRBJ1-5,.,ASSIYPSRVNQPQH
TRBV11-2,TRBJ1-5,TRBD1,ASSTDRDQPQH
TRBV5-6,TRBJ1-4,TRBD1,ASRQGAREKLF
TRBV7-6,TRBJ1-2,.,ASSLAARLTDYGYT
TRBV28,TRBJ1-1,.,ASSMEDVNTEAF
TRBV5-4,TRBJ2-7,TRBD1,ASSAGDRATYEQY
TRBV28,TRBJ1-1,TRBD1,ASMSETGAGNTEAF
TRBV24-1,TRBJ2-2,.,ATSAPGTWAGELF
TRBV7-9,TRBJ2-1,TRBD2,ASSLLPRIAGETYNEQF
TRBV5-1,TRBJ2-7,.,ATAPSERGSYEQY
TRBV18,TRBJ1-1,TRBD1,ASSPRETGGGTEAF
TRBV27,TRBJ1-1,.,ASSYSLNTEAF
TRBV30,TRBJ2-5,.,AWSLKQQETQY
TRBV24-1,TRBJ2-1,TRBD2,ATSVSSGVYNEQF
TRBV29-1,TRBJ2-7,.,SVEVSRAEQY